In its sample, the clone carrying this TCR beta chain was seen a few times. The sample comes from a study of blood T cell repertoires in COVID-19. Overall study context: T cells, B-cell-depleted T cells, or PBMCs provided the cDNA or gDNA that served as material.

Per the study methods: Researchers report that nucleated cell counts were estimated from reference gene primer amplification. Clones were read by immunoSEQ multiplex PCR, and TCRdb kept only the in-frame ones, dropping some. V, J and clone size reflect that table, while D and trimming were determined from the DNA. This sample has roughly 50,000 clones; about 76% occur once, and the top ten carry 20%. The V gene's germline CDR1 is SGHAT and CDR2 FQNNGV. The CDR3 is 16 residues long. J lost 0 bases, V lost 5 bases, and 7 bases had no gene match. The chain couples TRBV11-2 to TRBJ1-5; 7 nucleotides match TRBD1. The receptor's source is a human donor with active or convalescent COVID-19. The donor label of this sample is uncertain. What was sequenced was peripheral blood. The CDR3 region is CASSPGQAISNQPQHF. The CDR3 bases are TGTGCCAGCAGCCCTGGACAGGCGATTAGCAATCAGCCCCAGCATTTT.